Each of the 26 T cell receptor beta chains below was sequenced from the same sample in a study of blood T cell repertoires in COVID-19. Data came from immunoSEQ multiplex PCR; TCRdb stores just in-frame clones and leaves some out. Seen here are about 100,000 clones, roughly 92% observed once, and the top ten hold approximately 5.7%. Sequencing input: peripheral blood. The receptor set was obtained from a man aged 45-65 years with active COVID-19.

This clone was recorded once. V is TRBV5-1 and J is TRBJ2-6, with D tentatively TRBD1 (7 bases). The CDR3 totals 15 residues. Germline V gene data show CDR1 as SGHRS and CDR2 as YFSETQ. The V and J ends lost 4 bases and 2 bases respectively, with 10 bases between them. DNA of the CDR3: TGCGCCAGCAGCCCCAGGGGGGCTGGGGCCAACGTCCTGACTTTC. It codes for CASSPRGAGANVLTF.

As DNA, the CDR3 is TGTGCCACCAGCAGAGATTCATGGGGGCGAGAGACCCAGTACTTC. It is translated as CATSRDSWGRETQYF. This chain connects TRBV15 to TRBJ2-5; D is possibly TRBD1 (6 bases). The CDR3 consists of 15 residues. Trimming cost V 0 bases and J 4 bases, with 12 bases left between them. CDR1 LNHNV and CDR2 YYDKDF come from the germline V gene (reference sequence).

This chain connects TRBV7-2 to TRBJ2-2, with a tentative D call TRBD1 (6 bases). Trimming removed 3 bases from V and 3 bases from J, with 8 bases in between. This CDR3 contains 14 residues. Germline V gives CDR1 SGHTA, CDR2 FQGNSA. The CDR3 spells CASSLDSYTGELFF. The CDR3, as DNA: TGTGCCAGCAGCTTGGACAGCTACACCGGGGAGCTGTTTTTT. The whole variable domain, remainder taken from reference TRBV7-2 and TRBJ2-2, is GAGVSQSPSNKVTEKGKDVELRCDPISGHTALYWYRQSLGQGLEFLIYFQGNSAPDKSGLPSDRFSAERTGGSVSTLTIQRTQQEDSAVYLCASSLDSYTGELFFGEGSRLTVL.

This sequence joins TRBV5-5 and TRBJ2-5; D is uncertain. CDR3 length equals 14 residues. The V and J ends lost 5 bases and 1 base respectively, with 12 bases between them. CDR1 and CDR2 (germline): SGHKS, YYEKEE (reference sequence). The CDR3 DNA reads TGTGCCAGCAGTCGAGACACATTCCAAGAGACCCAGTACTTC. This codes for CASSRDTFQETQYF.

The chain combines TRBV12-3 or TRBV12-4 with TRBJ2-1; a possible D gene is TRBD2 (5 bases). The V gene lost 6 bases and the J gene lost 9 bases, with 12 bases spanning the gap. The length of the CDR3 is 12 residues. CDR3 amino acids: CASRVLAGEQFF. The CDR3 DNA sequence: TGTGCCAGCAGGGTCCTAGCTGGTGAGCAGTTCTTC.

The CDR3 reads CSVEVAGVDQPQHF. The CDR3 DNA reads TGCAGCGTTGAGGTCGCAGGGGTGGATCAGCCCCAGCATTTT. This chain links TRBV29-1 with TRBJ1-5, with D maybe TRBD1 (6 bases). V was clipped by 3 bases and J by 5 bases, with 14 bases between them. Germline V gene lookup returns CDR1 SQVTM and CDR2 ANQGSEA. This CDR3 has 14 amino acids.

V is TRBV7-3 and J is TRBJ2-2, with TRBD2 matching over 7 bases. This CDR3 is 13 amino acids long. V was pared by 5 bases and J by 5 bases, with 2 bases of the junction left unmatched. CDR1 and CDR2 (germline): SGHTA, FQGTGA. For the CDR3, the DNA is TGTGCCAGCAGCACACTAGCGACCGGGGAGCTGTTTTTT. It specifies CASSTLATGELFF.

This chain connects TRBV5-1 to TRBJ2-2; no firm D call. From germline, CDR1 is SGHRS and CDR2 YFSETQ. The CDR3 spans 15 residues. Trimming cost V 0 bases and J 0 bases, with 6 bases left between them. The CDR3 DNA reads TGCGCCAGCAGCTTGGCACAGACGAACACCGGGGAGCTGTTTTTT. Encoded protein: CASSLAQTNTGELFF.

V gene TRBV5-1 combines with J gene TRBJ2-7, with 9 nucleotides matching TRBD2. V dropped 7 bases and J dropped 2; count of bases not matched to a gene: 19. Germline V CDR1 and CDR2: SGHRS, YFSETQ. The CDR3 covers 18 residues. The CDR3 region has the DNA TGCGCCAGCGGATCCGGGACTAGCAGTTCAGACCTTCCCTACGAGCAGTACTTC. It specifies CASGSGTSSSDLPYEQYF.

The V gene is TRBV5-1, the J gene TRBJ2-3; 9 bases match TRBD2. This CDR3 has 13 amino acids. J gave up 4 bases and V 8 bases, and 5 bases lay outside the gene matches. The germline V gene encodes CDR1 SGHRS and CDR2 YFSETQ. CDR3 amino acids: CASSGSGADTQYF. CDR3 DNA sequence: TGCGCCAGTAGCGGGAGTGGCGCAGATACGCAGTATTTT.

This clone was found once. This chain links TRBV10-3 with TRBJ2-3; 9 bases align to TRBD2. V shed 7 bases, J shed 2 bases, and the junction held 4 bases outside the gene matches. This CDR3 comprises 14 residues. In germline, CDR1 is ENHRY, CDR2 SYGVKD. CDR3 in amino acids: CAIKSSGDTDTQYF. The CDR3 DNA reads as TGTGCCATCAAGTCTAGCGGGGACACAGATACGCAGTATTTT.

The chain joins TRBV5-1 to TRBJ2-3; 7 bases line up with TRBD1. Per the germline V gene, CDR1 is SGHRS and CDR2 is YFSETQ. The CDR3 loop spans 16 amino acids. Trimming took 0 bases from V and 5 from J; bases not matched to a gene: 9. This CDR3 reads CASSLAGQVRQDTQYF. CDR3 nucleotides: TGCGCCAGCAGCTTGGCTGGACAGGTCCGTCAAGATACGCAGTATTTT.

This rearrangement joins TRBV6-1 to TRBJ2-3; perhaps TRBD2 as D (6 bases). CDR1 is MNHNS, CDR2 SASEGT, per germline. The CDR3 extends over 13 amino acids. The germline V and J ends were trimmed by 1 base and 9 bases, with 11 bases remaining between them. The CDR3 DNA follows: TGTGCCAGCAGTGAAGAGTTAGCGGTAACGCAGTATTTT. This translates into CASSEELAVTQYF.

This chain links TRBV14 with TRBJ1-6; a weak D match, TRBD1 (5 bases). Germline loops: CDR1 SGHDN, CDR2 FVKESK. There are 13 residues in the CDR3. V lost 8 bases to trimming and J lost 9 bases, with 14 bases between them. In nucleotides, the CDR3 is TGTGCCAGCTCCCAGGGTTTCATTTCACCCCTCCACTTT. Residues: CASSQGFISPLHF.

The rearrangement uses TRBV27 and TRBJ2-1, with D possibly matching TRBD1 (6 bases). V was clipped by 6 bases and J by 0 bases, with 12 bases between them. Per the germline V gene, CDR1 is MNHEY and CDR2 is SMNVEV (reference sequence). CDR3 size: 15 residues. CDR3 in DNA: TGTGCCAGCAGGAAAACGGACAGCTCCTACAATGAGCAGTTCTTC. It codes for CASRKTDSSYNEQFF.

The chain carries TRBV5-4 and TRBJ2-1; D gene ambiguous. This CDR3 region has 16 residues. Germline values: CDR1 SGHNT, CDR2 YYREEE (reference sequence). Trimming shortened V by 1 base and J by 0 bases, and 11 bases separated the two germline ends. DNA of the CDR3: TGTGCCAGCAGCTTGAGTAGCCCTTCCTCCTACAATGAGCAGTTCTTC. Its translation: CASSLSSPSSYNEQFF.

This clone was counted a few times. The rearrangement links TRBV4-1 to TRBJ2-7; TRBD2 matches at 11 bases. The CDR3 spans 17 residues. Germline V gives CDR1 MGHRA, CDR2 YSYEKL. J was trimmed by 6 bases and V by 5 bases; bases with no gene match: 15. CDR3 region: CASSSGGTSGPRGEQYF. CDR3 DNA: TGCGCCAGCAGCAGCGGGGGGACTAGCGGACCCCGCGGCGAGCAGTACTTC.

The chain employs TRBV28 and TRBJ1-5, with D unclear. The CDR3 is 15 residues long. Trimming left V 3 bases short and J 3 bases short, with 12 bases between. Germline-derived CDR1 and CDR2 are MDHEN and SYDVKM. The CDR3 bases are TGTGCCAGCAGTTTCCCCAGGCGAAACAATCAGCCCCAGCATTTT. Amino acids: CASSFPRRNNQPQHF.

The V and J genes are TRBV6-1 and TRBJ2-2; D is perhaps TRBD1 (6 bases). Deletions cut 2 bases from V and 3 bases from J, with 7 bases between. Looked up from germline, CDR1 is MNHNS and CDR2 is SASEGT. The CDR3 totals 14 residues. In DNA, the CDR3 is TGTGCCAGCAGTGAACAGGGGTACACCGGGGAGCTGTTTTTT. Translating gives CASSEQGYTGELFF.

The chain combines TRBV5-8 with TRBJ2-5; D is unclear. Germline loops: CDR1 SGHTS, CDR2 YDEGEE. This CDR3 region has 14 residues. The germline V and J ends were trimmed by 0 bases and 5 bases, with 11 bases remaining between them. The CDR3 protein is CASSLAVRVETQYF. As DNA, the CDR3 is TGTGCCAGCAGCTTGGCGGTCCGTGTTGAGACCCAGTACTTC. Full variable domain (outside the CDR3, taken from reference TRBV5-8 and TRBJ2-5): EAGVTQSPTHLIKTRGQQATLRCSPISGHTSVYWYQQALGLGLQFLLWYDEGEERNRGNFPPRFSGRQFPNYSSELNVNALELEDSALYLCASSLAVRVETQYFGPGTRLLVL.

The chain recombines TRBV6-4 with TRBJ1-1; unclear D gene. The CDR3 has 15 residues. CDR1 and CDR2 from the germline V gene are MRHNA and SNTAGT. V gave up 0 bases and J gave up 8 bases, with 16 bases separating them. The CDR3 nucleotides are TGTGCCAGCAGTGACTCGGGCTCAGGTGGGCACGAAGCTTTCTTT. As protein: CASSDSGSGGHEAFF.

The rearrangement joins TRBV28 to TRBJ2-7, with a tentative D call TRBD1 (5 bases). The CDR3 consists of 14 residues. V shed 8 bases and J shed 4 bases, with 18 bases lying between them. Germline V CDR1 and CDR2: MDHEN, SYDVKM. The DNA of the CDR3 is TGTGCCAGCCGGGCAGGGTCCATCAGTTACGAGCAGTACTTC. Translation: CASRAGSISYEQYF.

This clone showed up just once. The gene calls are TRBV6-5 and TRBJ2-7; 7 bases are a match to TRBD1. Germline assignment: CDR1 MNHEY and CDR2 SVGAGI. V trimming: 10 bases; J trimming: 7 bases; junction bases outside the gene matches: 16. The CDR3 extends over 14 amino acids. CDR3: CANGLRGPKREQYF. CDR3 DNA: TGTGCCAACGGGTTAAGGGGGCCAAAAAGGGAGCAGTACTTC.

The J gene is TRBJ2-1, the V gene TRBV28, with a possible D match to TRBD2 (5 bases). Germline V lookup: CDR1 MDHEN, CDR2 SYDVKM. The V end was cut by 5 bases, the J end by 6 bases, with 17 bases between. The CDR3 sequence is 15 residues long. The chain's CDR3 is CASSKLGIKANEQFF. Written as DNA, the CDR3 is TGTGCCAGCAGTAAACTAGGGATAAAAGCCAATGAGCAGTTCTTC. The variable domain in full, with the rest retrieved from reference TRBV28 and TRBJ2-1, is DVKVTQSSRYLVKRTGEKVFLECVQDMDHENMFWYRQDPGLGLRLIYFSYDVKMKEKGDIPEGYSVSREKKERFSLILESASTNQTSMYLCASSKLGIKANEQFFGPGTRLTVL.

This chain joins TRBV2 and TRBJ1-4; TRBD1 aligns across 7 bases. Germline V gene data show CDR1 as SNHLY and CDR2 as FYNNEI. The V segment lost 6 bases and the J segment 4 bases; nucleotides outside the gene matches: 5. CDR3 length: 14 residues. The CDR3, as DNA: TGTGCCAGCAGCCTACAGGGGAGTAATGAAAAACTGTTTTTT. Its translation is CASSLQGSNEKLFF.

V gene TRBV7-8 combines with J gene TRBJ1-5, with TRBD1 matching over 7 bases. Germline CDR1 and CDR2: SGHVS and FQNEAQ. The CDR3 contains 16 residues. V lost 1 base, J lost 1 base, and 4 bases stayed unmatched. Here the CDR3 DNA reads TGTGCCAGCAGCTTAGGTCCCAGGGGGAGCAATCAGCCCCAGCATTTT. Amino acid sequence: CASSLGPRGSNQPQHF.